This T cell receptor (beta chain) was sequenced in a study of stem cell transplantation in POMP-related autoinflammatory disease. Turning to the study itself: Impaired MHC class I-dependent CD8+ differentiation was hypothesized from defective thymoproteasomes. Overall study findings and caveats: Unique TRB V-J gene pairings were limited in number in patients with PRAID. Across all analyzed T-cell subsets, patients with PRAID tended toward reduced diversity and increased clonality.

Libraries were prepared by immunoSEQ multiplex PCR; TCRdb keeps only in-frame clonotypes and omits some of them. The sample carries approximately 6,900 clones, roughly 80% recorded once. The V end was cut by 8 bases, the J end by 0 bases, with 14 bases between. There are 14 residues in the CDR3. CDR1 and CDR2 (germline): SNHLY, FYNNEI. In the case of this clone: As yet, its antigen is unknown.

The source of this sequence is a human donor in good health. The chain joins TRBV2 to TRBJ2-7; possible D gene TRBD2, 6 bases. Specimen: a CXCR5-defined cell subset from PBMCs. CDR3 sequence reads: CASEGRRDSYEQYF. CDR3 DNA sequence: TGTGCCAGCGAGGGTCGGCGGGACTCCTACGAGCAGTACTTC.